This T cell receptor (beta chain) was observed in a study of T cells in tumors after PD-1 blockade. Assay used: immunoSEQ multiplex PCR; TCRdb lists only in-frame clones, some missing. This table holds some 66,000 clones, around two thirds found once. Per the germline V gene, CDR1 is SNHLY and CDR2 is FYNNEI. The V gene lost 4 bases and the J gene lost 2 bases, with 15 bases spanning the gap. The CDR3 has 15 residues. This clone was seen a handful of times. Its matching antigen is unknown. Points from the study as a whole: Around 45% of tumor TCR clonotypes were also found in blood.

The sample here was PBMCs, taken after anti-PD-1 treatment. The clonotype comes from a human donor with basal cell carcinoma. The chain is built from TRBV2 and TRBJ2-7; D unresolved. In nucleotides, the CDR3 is TGTGCCAGCAGTGCAGGCAGCTACTCCCCCTACGAGCAGTACTTC. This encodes CASSAGSYSPYEQYF.